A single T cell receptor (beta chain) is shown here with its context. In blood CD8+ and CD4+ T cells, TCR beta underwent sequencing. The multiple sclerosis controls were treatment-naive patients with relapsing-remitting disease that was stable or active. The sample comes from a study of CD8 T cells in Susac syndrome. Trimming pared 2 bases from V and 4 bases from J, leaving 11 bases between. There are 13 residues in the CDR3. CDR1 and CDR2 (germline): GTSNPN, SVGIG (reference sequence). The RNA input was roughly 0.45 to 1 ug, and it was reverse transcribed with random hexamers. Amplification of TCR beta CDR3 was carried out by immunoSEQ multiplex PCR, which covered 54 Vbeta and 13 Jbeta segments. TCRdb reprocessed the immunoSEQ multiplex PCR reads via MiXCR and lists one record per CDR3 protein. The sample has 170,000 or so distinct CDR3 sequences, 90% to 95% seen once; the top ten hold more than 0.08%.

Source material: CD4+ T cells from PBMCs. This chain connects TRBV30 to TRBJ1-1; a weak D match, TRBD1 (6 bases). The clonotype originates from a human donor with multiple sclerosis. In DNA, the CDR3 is TGTGCCTGGAGTCGGCAGGGGCCCACTGAAGCTTTCTTT. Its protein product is CAWSRQGPTEAFF.